One sample yielded the 22 T cell receptor beta chains listed below, sequenced in a study of cytomegalovirus exposure and HLA in healthy donors. The PCR made use of 60 Vbeta and 13 Jbeta primers. The protocol was immunoSEQ multiplex PCR, while the TCRdb copy is restricted to in-frame clones and leaves out a portion. Of around 110,000 clones listed, 50% to 70% are singletons. The sample was PBMCs. The receptors come from a middle-aged woman in good health and CMV-seropositive.

The CDR3 spells CASSGGGRNTEAFF. In DNA, the CDR3 is TGTGCCAGCAGCGGAGGAGGGAGGAACACTGAAGCTTTCTTT. V usage is TRBV9 and J usage is TRBJ1-1; D is unclear. V gave up 3 bases and J gave up 1 base, with 10 bases separating them. The CDR3 sequence is 14 residues long. The germline V gene has CDR1 SGDLS and CDR2 YYNGEE.

Remarks on this clone: An end of the junction does not agree with germline; a read error may underlie this. Other nucleotide sequences from this sample produce the same CDR3. J is TRBJ1-5 and V is TRBV30, with a possible D match to TRBD1 (5 bases). This CDR3 comprises 17 residues. CDR1 is GTSNPN, CDR2 SVGIG, per germline (reference sequence). The CDR3 nucleotides read TGTGCCTGGAGTAAACTTAGGGGATCCAATAGCAATCAGCCCCAGCACTTT. Translating gives CAWSKLRGSNSNQPQHF.

V usage is TRBV25-1 and J usage is TRBJ2-3; 7 bases match TRBD2. The CDR3 spans 14 residues. Germline trimming cut 7 bases from V and 6 bases from J; bases unmatched to any gene: 10. Looked up from germline, CDR1 is MGHDK and CDR2 is SYGVNS. CDR3 protein: CASKDRTGGDTQYF. DNA for the CDR3: TGTGCCAGCAAAGATAGGACCGGGGGGGATACGCAGTATTTT.

J is TRBJ2-7 and V is TRBV18; tentative D call: TRBD2 (5 bases). Germline V gene sequence: CDR1 KGHSH, CDR2 LQKENI. There are 16 residues in the CDR3. V gave up 1 base and J gave up 7 bases, with 20 bases separating them. This CDR3 reads CASSPQPEVKTREQYF. CDR3 DNA sequence: TGTGCCAGCTCACCACAACCGGAGGTTAAGACGAGGGAGCAGTACTTC.

The rearrangement joins TRBV2 to TRBJ2-3; a weak D match, TRBD2 (6 bases). Germline loops: CDR1 SNHLY, CDR2 FYNNEI. The V and J ends lost 0 bases and 2 bases respectively, with 12 bases between them. The CDR3 has 16 residues. The CDR3 here is CASSEARGLLTDTQYF. In DNA form, the CDR3 reads TGTGCCAGCAGTGAAGCTCGGGGACTTCTCACAGATACGCAGTATTTT. The full variable domain, rest sourced from reference TRBV2 and TRBJ2-3, is EPEVTQTPSHQVTQMGQEVILRCVPISNHLYFYWYRQILGQKVEFLVSFYNNEISEKSEIFDDQFSVERPDGSNFTLKIRSTKLEDSAMYFCASSEARGLLTDTQYFGPGTRLTVL.

This rearrangement joins TRBV6-5 to TRBJ1-2; possibly TRBD1 for D (5 bases). The germline gives CDR1 MNHEY, CDR2 SVGAGI. The CDR3 spans 14 residues. Trimming stripped 6 bases from V and 8 bases from J, with 19 bases between. The CDR3 here is CASSTGTVGGGYTF. CDR3 sequence (DNA): TGTGCCAGCAGCACCGGGACTGTAGGCGGCGGCTACACCTTC.

The chain is built from TRBV4-2 and TRBJ2-1, with D uncertain. The CDR3 length is 13 residues. Germline assignment: CDR1 LGHNA and CDR2 YNFKEQ. V lost 2 bases and J lost 7, with 9 bases in between. CDR3 DNA: TGTGCCAGCAGCCAAAACTCCGGGAATGAGCAGTTCTTC. Translated, it gives CASSQNSGNEQFF.

The chain has TRBV15 and TRBJ1-1; no firm D call. Germline V gives CDR1 LNHNV, CDR2 YYDKDF (reference sequence). The CDR3 totals 15 residues. With 0 bases removed from V and 0 bases from J, the gap between germline ends came to 8 bases. The CDR3 bases are TGTGCCACCAGCAGAGATCGGCGGATGAACACTGAAGCTTTCTTT. Its protein product is CATSRDRRMNTEAFF.

V is TRBV11-2 and J is TRBJ1-2; D call uncertain. The length of the CDR3 is 14 residues. Trimming shortened V by 0 bases and J by 3 bases, and 8 bases separated the two germline ends. Germline V CDR1 and CDR2: SGHAT, FQNNGV. DNA for the CDR3: TGTGCCAGCAGCTTAGATATAGAAGACTATGGCTACACCTTC. It encodes CASSLDIEDYGYTF.

V is TRBV2 and J is TRBJ1-4; D not certain. The germline CDR1 and CDR2 sequences are SNHLY and FYNNEI. CDR3 length: 15 amino acids. The V end was cut by 7 bases, the J end by 3 bases, with 15 bases between. CDR3 nucleotide sequence: TGTGCCAGCATCATTGAACCGGCGGCTAATGAAAAACTGTTTTTT. The encoded protein is CASIIEPAANEKLFF.

The chain is built from TRBV11-2 and TRBJ2-2; D is perhaps TRBD1 (6 bases). V dropped 6 bases and J dropped 6 bases, with 14 bases sitting between them. Germline CDR1 SGHAT, CDR2 FQNNGV. The CDR3 has 14 amino acids. For the CDR3, the DNA is TGTGCCAGCAGTCCCCTGACAGGTCCCGGGGAGCTGTTTTTT. This codes for CASSPLTGPGELFF.

In its sample, this clone was seen once. The chain recombines TRBV7-9 with TRBJ2-2; TRBD2 aligns across 11 bases. The CDR3 loop spans 17 amino acids. V shed 1 base and J 1 base; nucleotides not matched to a gene: 2. The germline gives CDR1 SEHNR, CDR2 FQNEAQ (reference sequence). CDR3: CASSLGLAGLNTGELFF. CDR3 coding DNA: TGTGCCAGCAGCTTAGGACTAGCGGGACTGAACACCGGGGAGCTGTTTTTT.

The sample holds a few counts of this clone. This rearrangement joins TRBV7-3 to TRBJ1-1, with D perhaps matching TRBD1 (5 bases). V lost 5 bases, J lost 1 base, and 14 bases lay in between. Germline loops: CDR1 SGHTA, CDR2 FQGTGA. The length of the CDR3 is 15 residues. The CDR3 DNA reads as TGTGCCAGCAGCCCCGGTTATGGACAGAACACTGAAGCTTTCTTT. Translating it yields CASSPGYGQNTEAFF. Variable domain in full (rest from reference TRBV7-3 and TRBJ1-1): GAGVSQTPSNKVTEKGKYVELRCDPISGHTALYWYRQSLGQGPEFLIYFQGTGAADDSGLPNDRFFAVRPEGSVSTLKIQRTERGDSAVYLCASSPGYGQNTEAFFGQGTRLTVV.

This chain uses TRBV2 with TRBJ1-5; D ambiguous. The CDR3 loop spans 14 amino acids. V lost 7 bases and J 1 base, leaving 11 bases between the germline ends. Per germline, CDR1 SNHLY and CDR2 FYNNEI. DNA of the CDR3: TGTGCCAGCAATAGTCCGGGGAGCAATCAGCCCCAGCATTTT. As protein: CASNSPGSNQPQHF.

The V and J genes are TRBV27 and TRBJ2-7, with 10 nucleotides matching TRBD1. The germline V gene encodes CDR1 MNHEY and CDR2 SMNVEV (reference sequence). V dropped 10 bases and J dropped 2; count of bases not matched to a gene: 11. The CDR3 is 15 residues long. The CDR3 DNA reads as TGTGCCACCGCGAAGCTGACAGGGGGCCCCTACGAGCAGTACTTC. Protein sequence: CATAKLTGGPYEQYF.

This sequence joins TRBV6-1 and TRBJ2-7; 10 bases fit TRBD2. This CDR3 comprises 15 residues. CDR1 MNHNS and CDR2 SASEGT come from the germline V gene. The V and J ends lost 0 bases and 3 bases, in that order; junction bases with no gene match: 2. CDR3 amino acids: CASSEAPSGSYEQYF. CDR3 bases: TGTGCCAGCAGTGAAGCTCCTAGCGGGAGCTACGAGCAGTACTTC.

This chain joins TRBV6-5 and TRBJ1-3; TRBD1 agrees at 7 bases. CDR1 and CDR2 (germline): MNHEY, SVGAGI. The V and J ends lost 6 bases and 2 bases, in that order; junction bases with no gene match: 1. This CDR3 has 13 residues. The CDR3 is CASRGQTGNTIYF. CDR3 DNA sequence: TGTGCCAGCAGGGGACAGACTGGAAACACCATATATTTT.

In its sample, this clone was seen once. The rearrangement links TRBV15 to TRBJ2-7, with 7 bases fitting TRBD2. The germline CDR1 and CDR2 sequences are LNHNV and YYDKDF (reference sequence). V was clipped by 0 bases and J by 3 bases; unmatched bases: 8. This CDR3 region has 16 residues. The CDR3 DNA reads TGTGCCACCAGCAGAGATGTTGGGGGGGAGGACTACGAGCAGTACTTC. Encoded protein: CATSRDVGGEDYEQYF. Together with reference TRBV15 and TRBJ2-7, the CDR3 gives the full variable domain: DAMVIQNPRYQVTQFGKPVTLSCSQTLNHNVMYWYQQKSSQAPKLLFHYYDKDFNNEADTPDNFQSRRPNTSFCFLDIRSPGLGDTAMYLCATSRDVGGEDYEQYFGPGTRLTVT.

V is TRBV7-2 and J is TRBJ1-1; D is possibly TRBD1 (5 bases). The CDR3 is 14 residues long. Germline loops: CDR1 SGHTA, CDR2 FQGNSA. Trimming shortened V by 0 bases and J by 4 bases, and 9 bases separated the two germline ends. The CDR3 DNA reads TGTGCCAGCAGCTTAGCAGGGGAGGGCACTGAAGCTTTCTTT. Amino acid sequence: CASSLAGEGTEAFF.

The chain links TRBV4-3 to TRBJ2-2; TRBD2 might be the D (5 bases). This CDR3 contains 16 residues. The germline CDR1 and CDR2 sequences are LGHNA and YSLEER. The V gene lost 0 bases and the J gene lost 2 bases, with 10 bases spanning the gap. DNA for the CDR3: TGCGCCAGCAGCCAAGAAACCGGGATCAACACCGGGGAGCTGTTTTTT. As protein: CASSQETGINTGELFF.

The rearrangement links TRBV7-9 to TRBJ2-7; the D gene is possibly TRBD1 (8 bases). The germline gives CDR1 SEHNR, CDR2 FQNEAQ (reference sequence). This CDR3 has 15 amino acids. V was clipped by 5 bases and J by 4 bases, with 18 bases between them. The CDR3 DNA follows: TGTGCCAGCAGCCGTCCAACAGGGGGGGCGTACGAGCAGTACTTC. Translated: CASSRPTGGAYEQYF.

V is TRBV9 and J is TRBJ2-2; D gene ambiguous. The germline V gene has CDR1 SGDLS and CDR2 YYNGEE. The CDR3 extends over 13 amino acids. V gave up 6 bases and J gave up 4 bases, with 10 bases separating them. CDR3 residues: CASTLGVTGELFF. The CDR3 DNA sequence: TGTGCCAGCACCTTAGGAGTCACCGGGGAGCTGTTTTTT.